A selection of T cell receptor beta chains follows, all from one sample in a study of human CD8 memory T cell subsets. TCRdb reanalyzed the 5' RACE reads, giving one entry per CDR3 protein sequence and no DNA. Recorded for this sample: 4,500 to 7,000 distinct CDR3 sequences. The source material was CD8+ effector memory T cells (TEM) sorted from PBMCs. All receptors come from a human donor in good health. Each CDR3 is given with its conserved first and last residue. Size values are once, few and many counts, or a class for expanded clones, and some rows have none.

v_call: TRBV7-8; clone_size: NA; j_call: TRBJ2-7; cdr3_aa: CASSLGSGEQYF
v_call: TRBV5-1; clone_size: NA; j_call: TRBJ2-7; cdr3_aa: CASSLVAGSSYEQYF
v_call: TRBV9; clone_size: NA; j_call: TRBJ2-7; cdr3_aa: CASSVSGGTAYEQYF
v_call: TRBV6-1; clone_size: NA; j_call: TRBJ2-3; cdr3_aa: CASSEAMGDTQYF
v_call: TRBV5-4; clone_size: medium-sized; j_call: TRBJ2-5; cdr3_aa: CASSTGLDGETQYF
v_call: TRBV5-4; clone_size: medium-sized; j_call: TRBJ1-1; cdr3_aa: CASSPTGIPMNTEAFF
v_call: TRBV12-3/TRBV12-4; clone_size: NA; j_call: TRBJ2-5; cdr3_aa: CASTLAGGPETQYF
v_call: TRBV7-6; clone_size: large; j_call: TRBJ2-2; cdr3_aa: CASSSPTGHLTGELFF
v_call: TRBV5-1; clone_size: NA; j_call: TRBJ2-3; cdr3_aa: CASSLAPDTQYF
v_call: TRBV7-6; clone_size: medium-sized; j_call: TRBJ2-1; cdr3_aa: CASSVSGVYNEQFF
v_call: TRBV2; clone_size: NA; j_call: TRBJ2-7; cdr3_aa: CASRDSAYEQYF
v_call: TRBV29-1; clone_size: medium-sized; j_call: TRBJ1-1; cdr3_aa: CSVETRADTEAFF
v_call: TRBV2; clone_size: medium-sized; j_call: TRBJ2-1; cdr3_aa: CASSEGRGNEQFF
v_call: TRBV11-2; clone_size: NA; j_call: TRBJ2-7; cdr3_aa: CASSRQGDEQYF
v_call: TRBV27; clone_size: NA; j_call: TRBJ2-7; cdr3_aa: CASSPGTGGGYEQYF
v_call: TRBV5-8; clone_size: NA; j_call: TRBJ2-1; cdr3_aa: CASNLGRRGDEQFF